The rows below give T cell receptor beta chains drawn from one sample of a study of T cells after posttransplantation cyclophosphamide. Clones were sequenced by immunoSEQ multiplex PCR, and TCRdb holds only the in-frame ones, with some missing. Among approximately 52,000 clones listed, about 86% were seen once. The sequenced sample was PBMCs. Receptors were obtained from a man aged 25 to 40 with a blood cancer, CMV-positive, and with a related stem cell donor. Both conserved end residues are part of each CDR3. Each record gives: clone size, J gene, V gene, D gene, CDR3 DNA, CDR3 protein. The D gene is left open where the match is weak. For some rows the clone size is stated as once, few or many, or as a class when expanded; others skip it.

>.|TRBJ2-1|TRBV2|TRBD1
TGTGCCAGCAGTGCACAGGGGGTCCTCAATGAGCAGTTCTTC
CASSAQGVLNEQFF
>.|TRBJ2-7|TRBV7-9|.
TGTGCCAGCAGCCTCGTAGAGGGTTCCGAGCAGTACTTC
CASSLVEGSEQYF
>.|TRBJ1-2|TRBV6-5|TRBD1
TGTGCCAGCAGCCCGACAGGGCCCTATGGCTACACCTTC
CASSPTGPYGYTF
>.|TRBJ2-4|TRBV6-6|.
TGTGCCGGACGGGGGACCGAAAACATTCAGTACTTC
CAGRGTENIQYF
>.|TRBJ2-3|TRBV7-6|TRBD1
TGTGCCAGCGGGTTGGACAGGTCACGATGGGATACGCAGTATTTT
CASGLDRSRWDTQYF
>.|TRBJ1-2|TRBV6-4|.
TGTGCCAGCAGTAGAGATCCGGGAGACCTCTATGGCTACACCTTC
CASSRDPGDLYGYTF
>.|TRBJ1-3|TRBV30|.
TGTGCCTGGAAGGCAGGGTTTGGAAACACCATATATTTT
CAWKAGFGNTIYF
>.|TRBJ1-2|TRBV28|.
TGTGCCAGCAGCCCACTCTCGGGACACTCTAACTATGGCTACACCTTC
CASSPLSGHSNYGYTF
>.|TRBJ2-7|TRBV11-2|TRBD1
TGTGCCAGCAGCTTAGCTTTTACAGGGGCCTACGAGCAGTACTTC
CASSLAFTGAYEQYF
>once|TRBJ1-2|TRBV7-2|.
TGTGCCAGCAGCAAAGGTGGGGCCGCTAACTATGGCTACACCTTC
CASSKGGAANYGYTF
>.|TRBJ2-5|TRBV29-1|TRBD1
TGCAGCGTTGGGGGACAGCCCCAAGAGACCCAGTACTTC
CSVGGQPQETQYF
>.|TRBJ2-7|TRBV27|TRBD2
TGTGCCAGCAGTTTAATACCGCTAGCGGTACCCTACGAGCAGTACTTC
CASSLIPLAVPYEQYF
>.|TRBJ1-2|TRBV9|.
TGTGCCAGCAGCGTAAATTGGGGGGACGGCTATGGCTACACCTTC
CASSVNWGDGYGYTF
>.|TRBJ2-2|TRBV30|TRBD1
TGTGCCTGGATAGGGACAGGGGCCACCGGGGAGCTGTTTTTT
CAWIGTGATGELFF
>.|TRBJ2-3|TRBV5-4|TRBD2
TGTGCCAGCAGTTATCCTTCCCTAGCGGGAGGTGCAGATACGCAGTATTTT
CASSYPSLAGGADTQYF
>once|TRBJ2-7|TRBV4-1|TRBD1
TGCGCCAGCAGCCAAGCATCCGGGACAGGGCTCTACGAGCAGTACTTC
CASSQASGTGLYEQYF
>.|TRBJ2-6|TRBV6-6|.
TGTGCCAGCAGTTGGGGCACTGGGGCCAACGTCCTGACTTTC
CASSWGTGANVLTF
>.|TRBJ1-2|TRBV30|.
TGTGCCTGGAGTGTAACAGGCGGTATCTATGGCTACACCTTC
CAWSVTGGIYGYTF
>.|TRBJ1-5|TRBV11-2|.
TGTGCCAGCAGCTTAGCTATCCAGGGTAACAATCAGCCCCAGCATTTT
CASSLAIQGNNQPQHF
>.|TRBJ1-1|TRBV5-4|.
TGTGCCAGCAGCCCCACAAGCAAGGGAGGAAGAGCTTTCTTT
CASSPTSKGGRAFF
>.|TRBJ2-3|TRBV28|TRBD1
TGTGCCAGCAGCGTACAGGGGCGCGGAGATACGCAGTATTTT
CASSVQGRGDTQYF
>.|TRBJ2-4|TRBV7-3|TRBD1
TGTGCCAGCAGCGATCTACAGGGGGCGGGCCGTGACATTCAGTACTTC
CASSDLQGAGRDIQYF
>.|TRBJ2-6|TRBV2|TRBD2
TGTGCCAGGGGACTAGCGGGACGGGCTGGGGCCAACGTCCTGACTTTC
CARGLAGRAGANVLTF
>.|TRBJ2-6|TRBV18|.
TGTGCCAGCTCACCGCGGGGTTCTGGGGCCAACGTCCTGACTTTC
CASSPRGSGANVLTF
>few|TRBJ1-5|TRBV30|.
TGTGCCTGGGCCCCGGTTACAGGAGGGGATCAGCCCCAGCATTTT
CAWAPVTGGDQPQHF
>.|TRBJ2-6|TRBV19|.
TGTGCCAGTACCCGGGATGGGGCTGGGGCCAACGTCCTGACTTTC
CASTRDGAGANVLTF
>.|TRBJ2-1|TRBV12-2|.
TGTGCAAGTCGTGAGGGGACAGGGGAAGGGTGCAATGAGCAGTTCTTC
CASREGTGEGCNEQFF
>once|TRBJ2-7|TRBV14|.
TGTGCCAGCAGCCAAGATCCCGGGAGTCTCCACGAGCAGTACTTC
CASSQDPGSLHEQYF
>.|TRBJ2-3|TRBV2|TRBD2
TGTGCCACTAAAGCGGGAGGGAGCACAGATACGCAGTATTTT
CATKAGGSTDTQYF
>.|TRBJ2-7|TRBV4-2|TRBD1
TGTGCCAGCAGCCAAGATGCTGCTAACACAGGGGGGTACGAGCAGTACTTC
CASSQDAANTGGYEQYF
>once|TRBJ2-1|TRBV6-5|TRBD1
TGTGCCAGCAGTTACGCCCTCGGACAGGGAAATGAGCAGTTCTTC
CASSYALGQGNEQFF
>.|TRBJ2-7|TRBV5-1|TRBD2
TGCGCCAGCAGCTTGGGAATAGCGGGAGGGCCCTCCTACGAGCAGTACTTC
CASSLGIAGGPSYEQYF
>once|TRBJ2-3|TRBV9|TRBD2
TGTGCCAGCAGCGTAGCTGGACTAGGATCAGATACGCAGTATTTT
CASSVAGLGSDTQYF
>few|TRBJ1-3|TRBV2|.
TGTGCCAGTAGGGCCCTCACGAGGGACACCATATATTTT
CASRALTRDTIYF
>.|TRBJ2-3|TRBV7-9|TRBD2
TGTGCCAGCAGCCCGGGACTAGCGGGAGCTCGGAACACAGATACGCAGTATTTT
CASSPGLAGARNTDTQYF
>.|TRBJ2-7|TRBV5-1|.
TGCGCCAGCAGCTCAAACGACATACAGAACTTC
CASSSNDIQNF
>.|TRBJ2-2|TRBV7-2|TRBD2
TGTGCCAGCAGCTTTGGCGGGAGGGCCCGGGCCGGGGAGCTGTTTTTT
CASSFGGRARAGELFF
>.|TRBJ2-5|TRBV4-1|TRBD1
TGCGCCAGCAGCCAAGTGATCGGACAGGGAGAGACCCAGTACTTC
CASSQVIGQGETQYF
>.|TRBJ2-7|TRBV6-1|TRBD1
TGTGCCAGCAGTAAAGGACAGGATCCCCGGGGCGAGCAGTACTTC
CASSKGQDPRGEQYF
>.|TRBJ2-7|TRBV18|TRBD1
TGTGCCAGCTCACCACCGGGACAGTTGGCCTACGAGCAGTACTTC
CASSPPGQLAYEQYF
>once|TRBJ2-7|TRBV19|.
TGTGCCAGTAGTATGGCGGGGGCGACAGCTACCTACGAGCAGTACTTC
CASSMAGATATYEQYF